Sequencing of this T cell receptor beta chain was carried out in a study of T-cell reconstitution after alpha-beta-depleted transplantation in children. Unique molecular identifiers featured in how the TCRbeta library was prepared. TCRdb re-called the PCR reads through MiXCR, storing one row per CDR3 protein. The table lists approximately 490,000 distinct CDR3 sequences, 8% to 11% of them singletons. Turning to this clonotype: Its antigen is still unknown.

Findings of the study overall: High day-60 TCRbeta diversity in some patients came from surviving recipient T cells and thymic progenitors. Newly produced T cells mostly provided counts and TCRbeta diversity after one year, as hyperexpanded clones declined.

The CDR3 spans 12 residues. Trimming cost V 6 bases and J 6 bases, with 9 bases left between them. Sequenced here: PBMCs, sampled before TCRalphabeta/CD19-depleted stem cell transplant. V gene TRBV23-1 combines with J gene TRBJ2-4, with D possibly matching TRBD1 (7 bases). TRBV23-1 is filed as an ORF, its function uncertain. The TCR originated in a child aged 2 to 15 with inherited bone marrow failure, due to receive a stem cell transplant. In DNA form, the CDR3 reads TGCGCCAGCAGGCAGGGGGGAAACATTCAGTACTTC. This encodes CASRQGGNIQYF.